This T cell receptor beta chain stems from a study of T cells in women clearing cervical HPV infection. Study background: Case blood was drawn when the lesion was first found; control blood after infection became undetectable.

Findings and limits, study-wide: Cases carried less TRBV6-7 than controls: roughly 0.12% versus 0.17%. A classifier using richness and V gene abundances reached an AUC of nearly 0.85.

Clones were sequenced by immunoSEQ multiplex PCR, and TCRdb holds only the in-frame ones, with some missing. Here the sample table reports 30,000 or so clones. The ends were cut back, 0 bases at V and 6 bases at J, with 18 bases in the middle. Germline V gives CDR1 DFQATT, CDR2 SNEGSKA (reference sequence). The CDR3 has 17 amino acids. About this clone: Its antigen is as yet unknown. The read comes to an end 3 residues before the CDR3 does, leaving the germline J gene to fill in the end.

The origin of this receptor is a woman between 18 and 75 years old with a cervical HPV16 infection that either progressed to CIN3+ or cleared (not recorded which). The chain recombines TRBV20-1 with TRBJ1-6; D is possibly TRBD1 (6 bases). Source material: blood buffy coat. CDR3 DNA, as far as it was read: TGCAGTGCTAGAGAGGTGCTGACAGGATTTCTTAATTCACCC. Protein product: CSAREVLTGFLNSP. The full CDR3 sequence reads CSAREVLTGFLNSPLHF.